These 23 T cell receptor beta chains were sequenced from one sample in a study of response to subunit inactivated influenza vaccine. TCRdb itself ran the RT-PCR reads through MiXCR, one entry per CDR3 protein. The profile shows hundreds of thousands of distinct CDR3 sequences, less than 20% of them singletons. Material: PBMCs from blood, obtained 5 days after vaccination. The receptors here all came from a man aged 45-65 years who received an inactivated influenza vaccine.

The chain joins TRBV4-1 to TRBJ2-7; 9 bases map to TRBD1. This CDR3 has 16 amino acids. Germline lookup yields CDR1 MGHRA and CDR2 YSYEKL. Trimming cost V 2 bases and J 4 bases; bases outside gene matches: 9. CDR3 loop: CASSQIPGTGQYEQYF. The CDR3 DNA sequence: TGCGCCAGCAGCCAAATTCCCGGGACAGGGCAATACGAGCAGTACTTC.

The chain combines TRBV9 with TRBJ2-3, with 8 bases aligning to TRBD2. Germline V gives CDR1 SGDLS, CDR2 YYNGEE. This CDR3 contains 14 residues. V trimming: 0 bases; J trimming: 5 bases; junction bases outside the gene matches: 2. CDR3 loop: CASSVAGGKDTQYF. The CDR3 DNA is TGTGCCAGCAGCGTAGCGGGAGGGAAAGATACGCAGTATTTT.

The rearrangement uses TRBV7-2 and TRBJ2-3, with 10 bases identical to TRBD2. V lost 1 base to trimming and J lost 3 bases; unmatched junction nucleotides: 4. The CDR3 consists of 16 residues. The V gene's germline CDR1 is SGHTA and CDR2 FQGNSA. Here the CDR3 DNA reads TGTGCCAGCAGCTTAGAATTAGCGGGAGGTACAGATACGCAGTATTTT. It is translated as CASSLELAGGTDTQYF.

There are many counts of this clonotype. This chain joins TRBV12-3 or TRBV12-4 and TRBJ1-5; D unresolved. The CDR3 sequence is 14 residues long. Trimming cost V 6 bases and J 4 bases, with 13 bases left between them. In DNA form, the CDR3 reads TGTGCCAGCAGCAAACAAGAAGGGAATCAGCCCCAGCATTTT. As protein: CASSKQEGNQPQHF.

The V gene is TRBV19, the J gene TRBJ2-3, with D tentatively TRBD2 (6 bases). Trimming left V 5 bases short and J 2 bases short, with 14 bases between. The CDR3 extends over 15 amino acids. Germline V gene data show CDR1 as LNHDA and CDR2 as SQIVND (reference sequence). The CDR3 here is CASSERDLYTDTQYF. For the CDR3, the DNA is TGTGCCAGTAGTGAAAGGGACTTATACACAGATACGCAGTATTTT.

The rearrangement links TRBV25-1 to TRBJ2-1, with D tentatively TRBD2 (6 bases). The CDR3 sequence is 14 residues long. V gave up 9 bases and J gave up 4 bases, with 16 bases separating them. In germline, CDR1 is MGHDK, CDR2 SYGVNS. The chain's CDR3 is CASQPGTLYNEQFF. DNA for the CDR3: TGTGCCAGTCAGCCCGGGACTTTGTACAATGAGCAGTTCTTC.

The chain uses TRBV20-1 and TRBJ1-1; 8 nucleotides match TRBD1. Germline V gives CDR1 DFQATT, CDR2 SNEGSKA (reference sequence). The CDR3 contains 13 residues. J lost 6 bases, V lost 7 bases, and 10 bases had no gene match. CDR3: CSVSQGANAEAFF. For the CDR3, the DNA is TGCAGTGTTTCGCAGGGGGCTAACGCTGAAGCTTTCTTT.

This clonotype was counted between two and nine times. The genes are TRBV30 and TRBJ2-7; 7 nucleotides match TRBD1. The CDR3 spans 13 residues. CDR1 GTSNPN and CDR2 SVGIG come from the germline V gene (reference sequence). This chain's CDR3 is CACQGVRSYEQYF. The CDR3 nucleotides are TGTGCTTGCCAGGGGGTTCGGTCCTACGAGCAGTACTTC.

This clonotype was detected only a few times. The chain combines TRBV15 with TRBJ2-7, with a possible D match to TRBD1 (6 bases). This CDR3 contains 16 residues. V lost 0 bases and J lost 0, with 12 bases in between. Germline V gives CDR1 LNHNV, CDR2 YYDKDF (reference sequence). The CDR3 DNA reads TGTGCCACCAGCAGAGAATATGGGACATCCTCCTACGAGCAGTACTTC. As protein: CATSREYGTSSYEQYF.

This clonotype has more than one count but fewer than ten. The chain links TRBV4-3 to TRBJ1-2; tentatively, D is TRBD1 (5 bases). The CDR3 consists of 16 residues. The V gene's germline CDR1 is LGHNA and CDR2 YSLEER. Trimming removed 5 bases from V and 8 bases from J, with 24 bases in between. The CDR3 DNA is TGCGCCAGCAGCGCGGAAAGCAGGGTCCCTCCATGGGGCTACACCTTC. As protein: CASSAESRVPPWGYTF.

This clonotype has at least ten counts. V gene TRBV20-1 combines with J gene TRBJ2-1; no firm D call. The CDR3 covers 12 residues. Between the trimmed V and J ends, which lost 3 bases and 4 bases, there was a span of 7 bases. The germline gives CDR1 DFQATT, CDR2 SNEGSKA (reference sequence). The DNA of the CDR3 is TGCAGTGCTAGCCGAACGTACAATGAGCAGTTCTTC. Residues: CSASRTYNEQFF.

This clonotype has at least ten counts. CDR3 residues: CASSLRGVGTSGRASSYEQYF. The CDR3 DNA sequence: TGTGCCAGCAGCTTAAGAGGAGTGGGGACTAGCGGGAGGGCAAGTTCCTACGAGCAGTACTTC. This chain joins TRBV7-3 and TRBJ2-7; 16 nucleotides align to TRBD2. The CDR3 has 21 amino acids. Germline CDR1 reads SGHTA; CDR2 reads FQGTGA. The V segment lost 1 base and the J segment 1 base; nucleotides outside the gene matches: 13.

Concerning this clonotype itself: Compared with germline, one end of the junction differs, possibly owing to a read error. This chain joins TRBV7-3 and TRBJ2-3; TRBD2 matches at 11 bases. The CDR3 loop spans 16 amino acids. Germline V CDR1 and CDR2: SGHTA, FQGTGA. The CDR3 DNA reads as TGTGCCAGCAGCCTCCCCTTAGCGGGAGGGACAGATACGCGGTATTTT. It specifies CASSLPLAGGTDTRYF.

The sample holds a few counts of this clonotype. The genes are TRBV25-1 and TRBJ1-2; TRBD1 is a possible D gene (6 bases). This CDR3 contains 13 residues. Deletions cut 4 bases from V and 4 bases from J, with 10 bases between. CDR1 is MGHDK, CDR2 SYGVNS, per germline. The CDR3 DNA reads TGTGCCAGCAGTGGACAGGCCCCCTATGGCTACACCTTC. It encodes CASSGQAPYGYTF.

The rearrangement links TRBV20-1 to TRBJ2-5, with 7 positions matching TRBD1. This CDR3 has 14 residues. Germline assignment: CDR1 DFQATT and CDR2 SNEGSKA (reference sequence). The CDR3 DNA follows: TGCAGCCCACGTAGAGGGACAGCCCAAGAGACCCAGTACTTC. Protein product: CSPRRGTAQETQYF.

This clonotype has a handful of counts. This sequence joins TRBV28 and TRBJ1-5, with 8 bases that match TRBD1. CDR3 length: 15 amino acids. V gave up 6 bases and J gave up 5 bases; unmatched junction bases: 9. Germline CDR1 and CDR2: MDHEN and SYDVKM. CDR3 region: CASSSPTGGDQPQHF. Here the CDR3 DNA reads TGTGCCAGCAGCTCCCCTACAGGGGGTGATCAGCCCCAGCATTTT.

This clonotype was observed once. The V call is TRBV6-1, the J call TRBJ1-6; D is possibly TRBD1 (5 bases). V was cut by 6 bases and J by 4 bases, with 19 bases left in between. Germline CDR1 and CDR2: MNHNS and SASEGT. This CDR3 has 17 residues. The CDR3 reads CASREAGPDDYNSPLHF. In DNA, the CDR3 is TGTGCCAGCAGAGAGGCGGGACCGGACGATTATAATTCACCCCTCCACTTT.

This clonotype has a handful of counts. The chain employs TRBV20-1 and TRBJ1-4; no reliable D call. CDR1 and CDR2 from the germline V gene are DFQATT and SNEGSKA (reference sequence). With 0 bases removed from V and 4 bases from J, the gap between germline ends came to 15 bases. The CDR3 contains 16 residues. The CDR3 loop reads CSARDLLAGLNEKLFF. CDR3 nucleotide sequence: TGCAGTGCTAGAGACCTGCTGGCAGGACTTAATGAAAAACTGTTTTTT.

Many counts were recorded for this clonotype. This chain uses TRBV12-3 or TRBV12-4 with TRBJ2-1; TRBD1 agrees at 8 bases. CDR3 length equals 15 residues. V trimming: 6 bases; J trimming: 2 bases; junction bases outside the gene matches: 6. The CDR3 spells CASRGRTGTYNEQFF. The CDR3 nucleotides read TGTGCCAGCAGGGGTCGGACAGGGACCTACAATGAGCAGTTCTTC.

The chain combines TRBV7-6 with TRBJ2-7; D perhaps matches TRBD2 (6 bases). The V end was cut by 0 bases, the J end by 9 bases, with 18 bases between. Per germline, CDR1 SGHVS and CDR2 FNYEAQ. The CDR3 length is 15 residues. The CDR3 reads CASSLAEGPENGQYF. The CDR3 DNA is TGTGCCAGCAGCTTAGCGGAGGGACCTGAGAATGGGCAGTACTTC.

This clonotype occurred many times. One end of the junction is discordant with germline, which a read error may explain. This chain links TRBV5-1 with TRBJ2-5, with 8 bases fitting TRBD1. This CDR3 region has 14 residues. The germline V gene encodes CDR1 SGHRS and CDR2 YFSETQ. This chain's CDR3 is CASSSGQGQETQYF. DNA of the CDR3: TGTGCCAGCAGTTCAGGACAGGGCCAAGAGACCCAGTACTTC.

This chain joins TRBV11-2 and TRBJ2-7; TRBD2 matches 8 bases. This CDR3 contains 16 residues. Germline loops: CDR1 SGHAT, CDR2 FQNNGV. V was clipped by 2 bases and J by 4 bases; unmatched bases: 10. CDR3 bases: TGTGCCAGCAGCTTAACGAGGTTAGCGGGGACATACGAGCAGTACTTC. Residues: CASSLTRLAGTYEQYF.

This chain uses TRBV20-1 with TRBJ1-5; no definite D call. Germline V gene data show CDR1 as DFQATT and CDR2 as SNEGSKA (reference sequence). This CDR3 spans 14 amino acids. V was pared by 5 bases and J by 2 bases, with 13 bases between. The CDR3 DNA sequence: TGCAGTGCTCGGACGGACGCAGGCAATCAGCCCCAGCATTTT. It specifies CSARTDAGNQPQHF.